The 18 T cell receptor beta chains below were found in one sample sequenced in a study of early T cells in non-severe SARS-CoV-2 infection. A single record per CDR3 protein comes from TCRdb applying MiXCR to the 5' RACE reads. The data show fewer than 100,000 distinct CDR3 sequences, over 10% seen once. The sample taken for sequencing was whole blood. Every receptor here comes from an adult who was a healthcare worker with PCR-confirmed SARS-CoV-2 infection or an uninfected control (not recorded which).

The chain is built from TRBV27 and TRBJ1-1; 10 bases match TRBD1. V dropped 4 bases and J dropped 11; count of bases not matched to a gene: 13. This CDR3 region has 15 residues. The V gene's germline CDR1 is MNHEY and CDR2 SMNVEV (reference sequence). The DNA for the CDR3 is TGTGCCAGCAGTTCACGTTCGGGACAGGGGTTTCAGGCTTTCTTT. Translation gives CASSSRSGQGFQAFF.

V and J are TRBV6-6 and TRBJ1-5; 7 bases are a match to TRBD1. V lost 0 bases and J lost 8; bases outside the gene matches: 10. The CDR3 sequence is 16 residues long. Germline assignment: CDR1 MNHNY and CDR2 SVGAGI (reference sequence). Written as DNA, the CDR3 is TGTGCCAGCAGTTACTCGTTGACAGGGCCTCGAGAGCCCCAGCATTTT. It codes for CASSYSLTGPREPQHF.

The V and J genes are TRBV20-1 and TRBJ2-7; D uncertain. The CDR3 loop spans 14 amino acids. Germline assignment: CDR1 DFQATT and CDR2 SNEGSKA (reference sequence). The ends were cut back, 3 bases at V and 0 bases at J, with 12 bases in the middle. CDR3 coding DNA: TGCAGTGCTAGCGCCGCCTTCGGCTCCTACGAGCAGTACTTC. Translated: CSASAAFGSYEQYF.

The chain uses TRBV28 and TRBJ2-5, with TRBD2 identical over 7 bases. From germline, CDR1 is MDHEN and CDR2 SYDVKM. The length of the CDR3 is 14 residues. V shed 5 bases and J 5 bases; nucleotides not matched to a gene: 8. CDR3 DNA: TGTGCCAGCAGTCCCCCTCGACTAGCCGAGACCCAGTACTTC. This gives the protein CASSPPRLAETQYF.

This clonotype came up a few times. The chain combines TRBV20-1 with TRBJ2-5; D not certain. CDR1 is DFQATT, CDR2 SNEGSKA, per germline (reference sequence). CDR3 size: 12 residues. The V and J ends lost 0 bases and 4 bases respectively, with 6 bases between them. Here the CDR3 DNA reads TGCAGTGCTAGAGATTTAGGAGAGACCCAGTACTTC. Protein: CSARDLGETQYF.

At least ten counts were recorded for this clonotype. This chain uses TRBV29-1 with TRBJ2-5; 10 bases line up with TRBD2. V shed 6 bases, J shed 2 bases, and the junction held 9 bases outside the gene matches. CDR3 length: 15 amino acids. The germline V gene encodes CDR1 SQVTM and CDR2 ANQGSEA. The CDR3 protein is CSVRRLLAGQETQYF. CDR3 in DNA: TGCAGCGTGCGGAGGCTACTAGCGGGGCAAGAGACCCAGTACTTC.

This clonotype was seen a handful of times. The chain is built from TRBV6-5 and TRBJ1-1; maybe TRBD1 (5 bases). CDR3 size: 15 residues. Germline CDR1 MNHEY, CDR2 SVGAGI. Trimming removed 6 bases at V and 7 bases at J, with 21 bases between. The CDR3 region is CASSPGGVRSHEAFF. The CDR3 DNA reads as TGTGCCAGCAGCCCGGGGGGGGTACGATCTCATGAAGCTTTCTTT.

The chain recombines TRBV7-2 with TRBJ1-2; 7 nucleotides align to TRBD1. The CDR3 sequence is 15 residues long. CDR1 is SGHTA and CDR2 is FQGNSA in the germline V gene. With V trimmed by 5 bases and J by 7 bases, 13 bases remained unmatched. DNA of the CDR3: TGTGCCAGCAGCCTGCAACCGACAGGGTATCTTGGCTACACCTTC. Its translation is CASSLQPTGYLGYTF.

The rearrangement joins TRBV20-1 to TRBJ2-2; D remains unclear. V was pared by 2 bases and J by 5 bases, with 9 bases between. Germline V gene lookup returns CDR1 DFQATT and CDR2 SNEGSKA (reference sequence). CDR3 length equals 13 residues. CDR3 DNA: TGCAGTGCTAGAACCGGATATACCGGGGAGCTGTTTTTT. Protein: CSARTGYTGELFF.

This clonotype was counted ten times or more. CDR3 sequence (DNA): TGTGCCAGCAGCCCCCCAGGGACCGCCTCAGATACGCAGTATTTT. Translating gives CASSPPGTASDTQYF. V usage is TRBV7-2 and J usage is TRBJ2-3; D could derive from TRBD1 or TRBD2 (5 bases each). The V end was cut by 5 bases, the J end by 4 bases, with 16 bases between. Germline CDR1 reads SGHTA; CDR2 reads FQGNSA. The CDR3 consists of 15 residues.

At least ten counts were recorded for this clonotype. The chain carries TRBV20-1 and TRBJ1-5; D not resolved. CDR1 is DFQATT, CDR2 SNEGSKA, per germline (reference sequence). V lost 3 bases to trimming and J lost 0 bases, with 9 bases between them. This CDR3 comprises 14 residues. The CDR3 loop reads CSASSGYSNQPQHF. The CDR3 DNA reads TGCAGTGCTAGTTCGGGGTATAGCAATCAGCCCCAGCATTTT.

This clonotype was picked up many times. The CDR3 region is CASGPQQETQYF. CDR3 sequence (DNA): TGCGCCAGCGGACCACAGCAAGAGACCCAGTACTTC. V gene TRBV5-1 combines with J gene TRBJ2-5; D uncertain. Trimming removed 7 bases at V and 2 bases at J, with 9 bases between. CDR3 size: 12 residues. Germline V gene sequence: CDR1 SGHRS, CDR2 YFSETQ.

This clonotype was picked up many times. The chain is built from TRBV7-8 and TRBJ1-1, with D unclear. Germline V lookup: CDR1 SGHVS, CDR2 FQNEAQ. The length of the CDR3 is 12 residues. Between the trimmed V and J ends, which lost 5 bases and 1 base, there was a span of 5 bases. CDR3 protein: CASSPRNTEAFF. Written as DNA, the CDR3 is TGTGCCAGCAGCCCCCGGAACACTGAAGCTTTCTTT.

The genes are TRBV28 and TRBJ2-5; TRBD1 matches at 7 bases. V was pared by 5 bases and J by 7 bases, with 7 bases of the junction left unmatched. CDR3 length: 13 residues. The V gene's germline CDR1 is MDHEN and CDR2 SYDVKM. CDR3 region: CASSGGQLGTQYF. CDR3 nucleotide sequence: TGTGCCAGCAGTGGGGGACAGTTGGGGACCCAGTACTTC.

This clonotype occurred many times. The CDR3 nucleotides read TGTGCCAGCAGCTCGGAAGGGACAGGGAAAGGGAACATTCAGTACTTC. It specifies CASSSEGTGKGNIQYF. The chain is built from TRBV5-5 and TRBJ2-4; 9 bases match TRBD1. The length of the CDR3 is 16 residues. Germline V gene lookup returns CDR1 SGHKS and CDR2 YYEKEE (reference sequence). The trim removed 3 bases at V and 7 bases at J, leaving 11 bases unmatched.

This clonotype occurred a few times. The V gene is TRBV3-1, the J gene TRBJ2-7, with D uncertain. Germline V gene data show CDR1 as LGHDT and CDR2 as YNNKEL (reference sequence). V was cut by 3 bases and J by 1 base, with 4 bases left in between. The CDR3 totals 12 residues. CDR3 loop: CASSHASYEQYF. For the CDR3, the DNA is TGTGCCAGCAGCCACGCATCCTACGAGCAGTACTTC.

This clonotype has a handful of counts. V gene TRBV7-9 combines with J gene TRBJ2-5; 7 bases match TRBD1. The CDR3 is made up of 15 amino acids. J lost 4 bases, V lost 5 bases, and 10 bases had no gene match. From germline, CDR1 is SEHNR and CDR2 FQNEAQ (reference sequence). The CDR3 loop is CASSPTGFRSETQYF. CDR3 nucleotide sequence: TGTGCCAGCAGCCCGACAGGGTTCCGCTCAGAGACCCAGTACTTC.

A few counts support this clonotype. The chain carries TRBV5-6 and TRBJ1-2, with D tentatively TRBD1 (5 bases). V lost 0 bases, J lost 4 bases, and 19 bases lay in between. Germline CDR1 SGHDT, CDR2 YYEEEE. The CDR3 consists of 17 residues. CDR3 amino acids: CASSLVGAGNIGYGYTF. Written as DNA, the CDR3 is TGTGCCAGCAGCTTGGTCGGGGCAGGGAATATTGGCTATGGCTACACCTTC.